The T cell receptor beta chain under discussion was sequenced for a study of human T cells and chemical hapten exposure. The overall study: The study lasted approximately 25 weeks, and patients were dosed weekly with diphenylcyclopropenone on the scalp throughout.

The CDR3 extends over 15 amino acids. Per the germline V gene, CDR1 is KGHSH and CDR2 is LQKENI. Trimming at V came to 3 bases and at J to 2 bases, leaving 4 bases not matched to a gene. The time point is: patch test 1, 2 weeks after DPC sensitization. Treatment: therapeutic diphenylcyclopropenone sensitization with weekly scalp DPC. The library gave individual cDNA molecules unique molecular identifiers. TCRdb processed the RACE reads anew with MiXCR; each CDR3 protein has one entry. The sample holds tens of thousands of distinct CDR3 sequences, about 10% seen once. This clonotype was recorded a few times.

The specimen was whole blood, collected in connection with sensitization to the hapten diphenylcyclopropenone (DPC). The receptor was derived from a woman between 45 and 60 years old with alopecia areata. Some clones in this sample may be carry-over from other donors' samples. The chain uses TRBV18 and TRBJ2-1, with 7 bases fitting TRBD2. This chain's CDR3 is CASSPGLTTYNEQFF. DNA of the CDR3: TGTGCCAGCTCACCGGGACTAACAACCTACAATGAGCAGTTCTTC.